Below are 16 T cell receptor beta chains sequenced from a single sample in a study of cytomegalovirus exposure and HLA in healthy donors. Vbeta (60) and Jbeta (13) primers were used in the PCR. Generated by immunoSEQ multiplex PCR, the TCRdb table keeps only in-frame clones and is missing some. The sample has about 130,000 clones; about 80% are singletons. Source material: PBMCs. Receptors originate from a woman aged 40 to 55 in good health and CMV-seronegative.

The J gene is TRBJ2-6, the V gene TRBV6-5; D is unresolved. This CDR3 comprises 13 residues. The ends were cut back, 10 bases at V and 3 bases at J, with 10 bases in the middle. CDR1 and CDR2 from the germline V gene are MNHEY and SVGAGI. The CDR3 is CATYPVGANVLTF. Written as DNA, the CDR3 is TGTGCCACCTACCCGGTTGGGGCCAACGTCCTGACTTTC.

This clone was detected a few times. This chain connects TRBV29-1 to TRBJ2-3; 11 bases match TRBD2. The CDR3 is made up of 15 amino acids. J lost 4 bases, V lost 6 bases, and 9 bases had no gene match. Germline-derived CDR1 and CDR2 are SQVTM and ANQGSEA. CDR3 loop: CSVPVGTSGADTQYF. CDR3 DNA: TGCAGCGTCCCGGTAGGGACTAGCGGAGCAGATACGCAGTATTTT.

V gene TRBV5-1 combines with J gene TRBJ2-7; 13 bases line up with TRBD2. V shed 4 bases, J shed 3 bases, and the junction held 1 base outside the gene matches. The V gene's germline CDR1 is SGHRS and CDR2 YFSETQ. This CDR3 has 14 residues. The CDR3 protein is CASSTSGRDYEQYF. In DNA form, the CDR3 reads TGCGCCAGCAGCACTAGCGGGAGGGACTACGAGCAGTACTTC.

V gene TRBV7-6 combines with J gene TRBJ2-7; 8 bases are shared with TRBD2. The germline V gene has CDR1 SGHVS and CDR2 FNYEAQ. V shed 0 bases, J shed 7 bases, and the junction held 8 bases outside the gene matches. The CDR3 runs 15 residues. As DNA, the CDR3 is TGTGCCAGCAGCTTAGCCGGGGGGGCGCGAAGAGAGCAGTACTTC. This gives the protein CASSLAGGARREQYF. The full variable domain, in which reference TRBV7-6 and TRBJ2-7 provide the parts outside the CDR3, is GAGVSQSPRYKVTKRGQDVALRCDPISGHVSLYWYRQALGQGPEFLTYFNYEAQQDKSGLPNDRFSAERPEGSISTLTIQRTEQRDSAMYRCASSLAGGARREQYFGPGTRLTVT.

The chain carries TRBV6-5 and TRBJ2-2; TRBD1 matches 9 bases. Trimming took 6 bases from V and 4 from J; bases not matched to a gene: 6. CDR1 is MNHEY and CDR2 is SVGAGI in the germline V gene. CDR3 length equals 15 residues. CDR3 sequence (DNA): TGTGCCAGCAGCCTCGGGACAGGGCCCACCGGGGAGCTGTTTTTT. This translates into CASSLGTGPTGELFF.

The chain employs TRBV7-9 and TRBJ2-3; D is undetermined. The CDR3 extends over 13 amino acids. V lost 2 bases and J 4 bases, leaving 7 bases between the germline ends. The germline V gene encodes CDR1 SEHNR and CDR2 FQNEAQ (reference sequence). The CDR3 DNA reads TGTGCCAGCAGCTTAAACAATGCAGATACGCAGTATTTT. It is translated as CASSLNNADTQYF.

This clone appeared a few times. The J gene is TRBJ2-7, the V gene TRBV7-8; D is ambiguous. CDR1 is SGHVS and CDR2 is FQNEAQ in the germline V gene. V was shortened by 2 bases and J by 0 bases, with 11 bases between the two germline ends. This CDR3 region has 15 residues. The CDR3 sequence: CASSLLDAISYEQYF. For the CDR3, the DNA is TGTGCCAGCAGCTTACTAGATGCAATCTCCTACGAGCAGTACTTC.

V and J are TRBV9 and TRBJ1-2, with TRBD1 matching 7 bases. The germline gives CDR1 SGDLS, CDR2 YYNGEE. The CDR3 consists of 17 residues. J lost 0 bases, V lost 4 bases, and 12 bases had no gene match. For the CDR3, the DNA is TGTGCCAGCAGCATAAACACCGGGACAGAAGCTAACTATGGCTACACCTTC. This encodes CASSINTGTEANYGYTF.

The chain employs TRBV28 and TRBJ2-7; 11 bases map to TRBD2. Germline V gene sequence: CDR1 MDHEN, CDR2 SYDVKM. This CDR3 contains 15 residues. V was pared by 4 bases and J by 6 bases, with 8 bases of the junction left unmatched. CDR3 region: CASSWGLAASLEQYF. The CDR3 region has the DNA TGTGCCAGCAGTTGGGGACTAGCGGCCTCTCTCGAGCAGTACTTC. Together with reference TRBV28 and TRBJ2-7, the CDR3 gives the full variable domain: DVKVTQSSRYLVKRTGEKVFLECVQDMDHENMFWYRQDPGLGLRLIYFSYDVKMKEKGDIPEGYSVSREKKERFSLILESASTNQTSMYLCASSWGLAASLEQYFGPGTRLTVT.

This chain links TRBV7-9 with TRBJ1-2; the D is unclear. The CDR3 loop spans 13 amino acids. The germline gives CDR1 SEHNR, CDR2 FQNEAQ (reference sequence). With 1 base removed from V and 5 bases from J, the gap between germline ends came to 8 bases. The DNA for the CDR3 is TGTGCCAGCAGCTTAGGAGGCGGATATGGCTACACCTTC. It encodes CASSLGGGYGYTF.

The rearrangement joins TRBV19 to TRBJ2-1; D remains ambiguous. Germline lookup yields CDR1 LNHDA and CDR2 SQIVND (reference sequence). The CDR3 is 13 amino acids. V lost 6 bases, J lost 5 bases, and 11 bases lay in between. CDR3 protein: CASRTGYHNEQFF. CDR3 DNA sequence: TGTGCCAGTAGGACTGGCTACCACAATGAGCAGTTCTTC.

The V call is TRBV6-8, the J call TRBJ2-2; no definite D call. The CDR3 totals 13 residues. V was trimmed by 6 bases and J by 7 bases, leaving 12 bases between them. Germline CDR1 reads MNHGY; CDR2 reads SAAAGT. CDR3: CASSPGLNGELFF. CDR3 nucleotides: TGTGCCAGCAGCCCGGGTTTGAACGGGGAGCTGTTTTTT.

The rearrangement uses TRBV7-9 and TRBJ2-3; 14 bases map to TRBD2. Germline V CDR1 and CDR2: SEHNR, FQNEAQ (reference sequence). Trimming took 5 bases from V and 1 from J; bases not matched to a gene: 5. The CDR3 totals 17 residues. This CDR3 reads CASSPWGLAGGTDTQYF. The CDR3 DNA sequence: TGTGCCAGCAGCCCCTGGGGACTAGCGGGGGGCACAGATACGCAGTATTTT.

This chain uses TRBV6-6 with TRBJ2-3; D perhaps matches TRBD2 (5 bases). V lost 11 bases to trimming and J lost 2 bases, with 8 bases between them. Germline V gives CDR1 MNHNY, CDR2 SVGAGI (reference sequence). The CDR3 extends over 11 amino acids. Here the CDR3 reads CAVGNTDTQYF. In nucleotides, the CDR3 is TGTGCCGTCGGGAACACAGATACGCAGTATTTT.

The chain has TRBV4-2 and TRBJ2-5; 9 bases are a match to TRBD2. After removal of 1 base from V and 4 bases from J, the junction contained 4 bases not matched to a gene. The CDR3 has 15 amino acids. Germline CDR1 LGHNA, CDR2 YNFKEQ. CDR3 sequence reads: CASSQVLAGRETQYF. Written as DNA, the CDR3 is TGTGCCAGCAGCCAAGTGCTAGCGGGAAGAGAGACCCAGTACTTC.

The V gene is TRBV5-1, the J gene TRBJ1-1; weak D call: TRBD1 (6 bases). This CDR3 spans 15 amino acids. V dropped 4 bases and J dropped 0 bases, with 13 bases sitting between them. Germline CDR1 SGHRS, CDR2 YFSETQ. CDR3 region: CASSASGDMNTEAFF. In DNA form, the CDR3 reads TGCGCCAGCAGCGCCTCAGGGGACATGAACACTGAAGCTTTCTTT.